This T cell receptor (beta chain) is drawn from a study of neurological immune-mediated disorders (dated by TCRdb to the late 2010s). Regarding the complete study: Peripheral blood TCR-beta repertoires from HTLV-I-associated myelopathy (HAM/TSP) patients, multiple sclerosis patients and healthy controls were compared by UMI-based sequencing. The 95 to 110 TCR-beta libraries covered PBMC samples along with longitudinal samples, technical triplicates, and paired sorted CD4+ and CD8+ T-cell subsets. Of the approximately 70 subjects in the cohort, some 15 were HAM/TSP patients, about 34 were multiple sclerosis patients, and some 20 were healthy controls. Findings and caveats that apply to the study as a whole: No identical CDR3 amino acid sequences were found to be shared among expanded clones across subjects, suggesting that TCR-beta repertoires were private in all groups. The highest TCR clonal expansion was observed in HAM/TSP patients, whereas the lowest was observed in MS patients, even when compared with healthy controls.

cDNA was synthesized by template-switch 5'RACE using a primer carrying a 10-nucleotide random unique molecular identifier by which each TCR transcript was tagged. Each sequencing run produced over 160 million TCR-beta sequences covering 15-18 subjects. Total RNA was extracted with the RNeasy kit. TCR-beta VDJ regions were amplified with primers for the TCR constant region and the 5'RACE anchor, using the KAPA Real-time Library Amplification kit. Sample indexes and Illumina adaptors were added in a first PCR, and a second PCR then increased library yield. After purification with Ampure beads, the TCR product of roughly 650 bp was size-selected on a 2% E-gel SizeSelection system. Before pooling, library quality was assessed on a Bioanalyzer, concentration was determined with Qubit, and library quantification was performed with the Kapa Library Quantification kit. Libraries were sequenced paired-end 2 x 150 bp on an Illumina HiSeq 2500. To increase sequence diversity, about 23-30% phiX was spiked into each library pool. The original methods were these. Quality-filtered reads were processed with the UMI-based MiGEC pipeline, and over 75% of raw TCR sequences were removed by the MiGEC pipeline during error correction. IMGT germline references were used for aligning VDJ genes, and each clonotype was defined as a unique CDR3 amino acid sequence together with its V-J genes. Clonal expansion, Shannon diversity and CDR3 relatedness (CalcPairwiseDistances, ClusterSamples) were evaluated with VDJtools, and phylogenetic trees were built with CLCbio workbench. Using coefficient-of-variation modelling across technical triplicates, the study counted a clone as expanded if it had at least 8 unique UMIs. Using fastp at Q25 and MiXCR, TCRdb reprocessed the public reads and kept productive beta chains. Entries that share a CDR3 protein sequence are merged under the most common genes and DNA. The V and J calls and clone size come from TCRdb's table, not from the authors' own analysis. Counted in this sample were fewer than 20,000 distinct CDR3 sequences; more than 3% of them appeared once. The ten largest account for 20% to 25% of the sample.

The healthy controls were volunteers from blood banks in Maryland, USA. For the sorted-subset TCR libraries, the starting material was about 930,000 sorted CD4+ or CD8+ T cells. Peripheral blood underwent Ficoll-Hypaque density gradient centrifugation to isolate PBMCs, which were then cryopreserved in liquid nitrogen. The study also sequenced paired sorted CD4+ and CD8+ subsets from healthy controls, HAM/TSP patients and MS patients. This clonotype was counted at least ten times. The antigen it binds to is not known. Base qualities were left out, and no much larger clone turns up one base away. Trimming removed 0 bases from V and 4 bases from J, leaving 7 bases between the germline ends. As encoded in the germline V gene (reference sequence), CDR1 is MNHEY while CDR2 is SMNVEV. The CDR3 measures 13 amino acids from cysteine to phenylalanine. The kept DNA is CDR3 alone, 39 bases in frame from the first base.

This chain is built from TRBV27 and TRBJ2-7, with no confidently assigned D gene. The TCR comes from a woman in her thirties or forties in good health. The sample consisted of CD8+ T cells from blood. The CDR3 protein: CASSLSGAYEQYF. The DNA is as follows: TGTGCCAGCAGTTTATCGGGCGCTTACGAGCAGTACTTC.